Shown below are 20 T cell receptor beta chains from a single sample sequenced in a study of OX40 agonist ivuxolimab in advanced cancers. Profiled with immunoSEQ multiplex PCR; TCRdb holds only in-frame clones, not every one. The sample holds about 46,000 clones; 70% to 85% are singletons and the top ten take about 1.8%. The specimen comprised CD4+ or CD8+ T cells sorted from blood, sampled in a trial of the OX40 agonist ivuxolimab. These receptors came from an adult with an advanced solid tumor such as melanoma, head and neck, liver or kidney cancer.

J is TRBJ2-5 and V is TRBV7-6, with 12 positions matching TRBD1. CDR3 size: 16 residues. V lost 1 base, J lost 4 bases, and 4 bases stayed unmatched. Germline V gives CDR1 SGHVS, CDR2 FNYEAQ. CDR3 coding DNA: TGTGCCAGCAGCTTAGGGGGGACAGGGGGCGTAGAGACCCAGTACTTC. Translated, it gives CASSLGGTGGVETQYF.

The chain is built from TRBV9 and TRBJ2-5; D is ambiguous. The V end was cut by 0 bases, the J end by 3 bases, with 9 bases between. This CDR3 region has 14 residues. CDR1 is SGDLS, CDR2 YYNGEE, per germline. The CDR3 spells CASSVDPDEETQYF. CDR3 DNA sequence: TGTGCCAGCAGCGTAGACCCGGACGAAGAGACCCAGTACTTC. The full variable domain, rest sourced from reference TRBV9 and TRBJ2-5, is DSGVTQTPKHLITATGQRVTLRCSPRSGDLSVYWYQQSLDQGLQFLIQYYNGEERAKGNILERFSAQQFPDLHSELNLSSLELGDSALYFCASSVDPDEETQYFGPGTRLLVL.

The gene calls are TRBV5-6 and TRBJ1-6; no definite D call. The CDR3 is made up of 16 amino acids. V was trimmed by 4 bases and J by 9 bases, leaving 20 bases between them. CDR1 and CDR2 (germline): SGHDT, YYEEEE. Written as DNA, the CDR3 is TGTGCCAGCAGCCCCTCGATTAAGGGCTTCGGTTCACCCCTCCACTTT. It encodes CASSPSIKGFGSPLHF.

The rearrangement joins TRBV4-3 to TRBJ2-3; the match to TRBD2 covers 12 bases. CDR1 is LGHNA, CDR2 YSLEER, per germline. V dropped 4 bases and J dropped 7; count of bases not matched to a gene: 12. The CDR3 loop spans 17 amino acids. The CDR3: CASSPRGSSGGANTQYF. For the CDR3, the DNA is TGCGCCAGCAGCCCAAGAGGATCTAGCGGGGGGGCGAATACGCAGTATTTT.

V and J are TRBV5-5 and TRBJ2-7; perhaps TRBD2 as D (5 bases). The germline V gene has CDR1 SGHKS and CDR2 YYEKEE (reference sequence). CDR3 length: 14 amino acids. Trimming removed 0 bases from V and 4 bases from J, with 11 bases in between. The CDR3, as DNA: TGTGCCAGCAGCTTGGGGGTGGGGAGTTACGAGCAGTACTTC. As protein: CASSLGVGSYEQYF.

The rearrangement uses TRBV29-1 and TRBJ2-7; 9 bases fit TRBD1. The CDR3 contains 14 residues. The germline CDR1 and CDR2 sequences are SQVTM and ANQGSEA. V was clipped by 6 bases and J by 2 bases; unmatched bases: 8. The CDR3 loop reads CSVVPGQGAYEQYF. Here the CDR3 DNA reads TGCAGCGTGGTACCGGGACAGGGAGCCTACGAGCAGTACTTC.

In DNA form, the CDR3 reads TGCGCCAGCAGGGAAGAAGGGGAAAAACTGTTTTTT. Protein product: CASREEGEKLFF. The J gene is TRBJ1-4, the V gene TRBV5-1, with unresolved D. Between the trimmed V and J ends, which lost 5 bases and 8 bases, there was a span of 10 bases. From germline, CDR1 is SGHRS and CDR2 YFSETQ. This CDR3 spans 12 amino acids.

The V and J genes are TRBV7-2 and TRBJ2-1; TRBD2 agrees at 9 bases. The germline gives CDR1 SGHTA, CDR2 FQGNSA. Unmatched junction bases numbered 8, after V lost 1 base and J lost 7 bases. The CDR3 is 16 residues long. The CDR3 DNA is TGTGCCAGCAGCTTAGTGGGTAGCGGGGGCCGAAATGAGCAGTTCTTC. This sequence encodes CASSLVGSGGRNEQFF.

The gene calls are TRBV10-3 and TRBJ2-7; D not certain. In germline, CDR1 is ENHRY, CDR2 SYGVKD. V was shortened by 3 bases and J by 6 bases, with 18 bases between the two germline ends. This CDR3 contains 15 residues. CDR3 protein: CAISDRSDRVVEQYF. DNA of the CDR3: TGTGCCATCAGTGACCGGTCGGATCGTGTGGTCGAGCAGTACTTC.

J is TRBJ1-2 and V is TRBV5-1; weak D call: TRBD1 (6 bases). V shed 0 bases and J shed 5 bases, with 14 bases lying between them. In germline, CDR1 is SGHRS, CDR2 YFSETQ. The CDR3 is made up of 15 amino acids. Written as DNA, the CDR3 is TGCGCCAGCAGCTTGGGGCAGGGGCTTACTTATGGCTACACCTTC. Translated: CASSLGQGLTYGYTF.

This clone was seen only a few times. The V call is TRBV12-5, the J call TRBJ2-5, with TRBD1 identical over 7 bases. The assigned J gene may be wrong: the sequence end matches TRBJ2-7 better. Germline CDR1 reads LGHNT; CDR2 reads FRNRAP. The CDR3 covers 14 residues. CDR3 DNA: TGTGCTAGTGGTTTGGCCCGACAGGGCAACGAGCAGTACTTC. This sequence encodes CASGLARQGNEQYF.

The chain couples TRBV19 to TRBJ2-3; D may match TRBD1 or TRBD2 (6 bases each). This CDR3 is 13 amino acids long. The germline V and J ends were trimmed by 11 bases and 5 bases, with 17 bases remaining between them. In germline, CDR1 is LNHDA, CDR2 SQIVND (reference sequence). CDR3 loop: CAVGGMDRDTQYF. CDR3 bases: TGTGCCGTAGGGGGGATGGATAGAGATACGCAGTATTTT.

The chain joins TRBV6-5 to TRBJ1-2; 7 bases fit TRBD1. Germline CDR1 MNHEY, CDR2 SVGAGI. The trim removed 5 bases at V and 7 bases at J, leaving 7 bases unmatched. CDR3 length: 13 amino acids. The CDR3 loop reads CASSPGQLAGYTF. The DNA for the CDR3 is TGTGCCAGCAGTCCGGGACAGCTGGCTGGCTACACCTTC.

The chain recombines TRBV23-1 with TRBJ1-2, with 9 bases lining up with TRBD1. TRBV23-1 is flagged as an ORF with uncertain function. CDR3 size: 17 residues. Losses at the gene ends were 1 base for V and 5 bases for J; bases not matched to a gene: 11. The CDR3 loop is CASSQLTQGAKWYGYTF. CDR3 sequence (DNA): TGCGCCAGCAGTCAATTGACACAGGGGGCGAAATGGTATGGCTACACCTTC.

The genes are TRBV6-1 and TRBJ1-1, with D possibly TRBD1 on 5 matching bases. The CDR3 has 13 amino acids. Trimming took 8 bases from V and 2 from J, leaving 12 bases between them. CDR1 and CDR2 from the germline V gene are MNHNS and SASEGT. Written as DNA, the CDR3 is TGTGCCAGCGGGGGGAAGATCAACACTGAAGCTTTCTTT. The encoded protein is CASGGKINTEAFF.

V gene TRBV5-8 combines with J gene TRBJ2-6, with 7 bases aligning to TRBD1. The V segment lost 4 bases and the J segment 0 bases; nucleotides outside the gene matches: 10. The CDR3 is 18 amino acids. Germline assignment: CDR1 SGHTS and CDR2 YDEGEE. Written as DNA, the CDR3 is TGTGCCAGCAGCCCCTGGACAGGCACCCTCTCTGGGGCCAACGTCCTGACTTTC. Encoded protein: CASSPWTGTLSGANVLTF.

This clone was observed a few times. V is TRBV5-5 and J is TRBJ2-7; possibly TRBD1 for D (6 bases). This CDR3 contains 13 residues. The V end lost 0 bases, the J end lost 9 bases, and 13 bases lay between the germline ends. CDR1 SGHKS and CDR2 YYEKEE come from the germline V gene (reference sequence). The CDR3 DNA follows: TGTGCCAGCAGCTTGGCGGGACATCTAGGGCAGTACTTC. Its protein product is CASSLAGHLGQYF.

The rearrangement joins TRBV6-6 to TRBJ1-1; no firm D call. The CDR3 has 13 amino acids. Germline V CDR1 and CDR2: MNHNY, SVGAGI (reference sequence). V lost 6 bases and J 6 bases, leaving 14 bases between the germline ends. The CDR3 DNA sequence: TGTGCCAGCAGCGGAGGTTCGCCCGCTGAAGCTTTCTTT. Amino acids: CASSGGSPAEAFF.

This clone was seen only once. The chain uses TRBV5-1 and TRBJ1-3, with D perhaps matching TRBD1 (5 bases). Germline-derived CDR1 and CDR2 are SGHRS and YFSETQ. The germline V and J ends were trimmed by 3 bases and 4 bases, with 8 bases remaining between them. There are 13 residues in the CDR3. The DNA for the CDR3 is TGCGCCAGCAGCTCCAGGACAGGAAACACCATATATTTT. Translation: CASSSRTGNTIYF.

The chain carries TRBV4-3 and TRBJ1-2; tentative D call: TRBD1 (6 bases). Trimming took 1 base from V and 7 from J, leaving 19 bases between them. The germline V gene encodes CDR1 LGHNA and CDR2 YSLEER. CDR3 length: 16 residues. The CDR3 loop reads CASSQADRSGGPGYTF. In nucleotides, the CDR3 is TGCGCCAGCAGCCAAGCAGACAGGTCTGGTGGACCTGGCTACACCTTC.